What follows describes a single TCR beta chain. Its antigen is still unknown. This specimen belongs to a study of shared clonotypes between healthy human individuals. As for the study in general: The plates for each donor numbered three CD4 naive, three CD4 memory, two CD8 naive and one CD8 memory.

General study findings and limits: Between a handful of donors, naive CD4 clonotypes were shared at a level of approximately 5%. Larger richness was generally estimated for naive than memory subsets.

Sorted-subset replicate PCRs used 200 to 250 ng DNA, some 33,000 T cell genomes. The method was immunoSEQ multiplex PCR; TCRdb's version includes in-frame clones alone and lacks a portion of them. The data show over 850,000 clones, with roughly 74% seen just once and approximately 0.5% held by the top ten. The CDR3 spans 15 residues. V was clipped by 2 bases and J by 5 bases; unmatched bases: 8. From germline, CDR1 is SGHAT and CDR2 FQNNGV. The rearrangement joins TRBV11-2 to TRBJ2-7; TRBD1 matches at 8 bases. This sequence originates from a man aged 18 to 29 in good health. Some clones in this sample may be carry-over from other donors' samples. The specimen sequenced was memory CD4+ T cells from PBMCs. This sample's subset: CD45RA-negative fraction. The CDR3 loop reads CASSLRQGARHEQYF. CDR3 DNA sequence: TGTGCCAGCAGCTTACGCCAGGGGGCGCGCCACGAGCAGTACTTC.